Given below is one TCR beta chain in context. The data stem from a study of blood T cell repertoires in COVID-19. Overall study context: PBMCs, B-cell-depleted T cells, or T cells were the source of the cDNA or gDNA that made up the material.

V gave up 2 bases and J gave up 5 bases; unmatched junction bases: 9. Per the germline V gene, CDR1 is MNHEY and CDR2 is SVGAGI. The CDR3 runs to 16 residues. As originally analysed: Estimation of nucleated cell counts relied on the amplification of reference gene primers. Produced via immunoSEQ multiplex PCR; TCRdb's table is partial and in-frame only. The DNA was the basis for D and trimming; V, J and clone size are from that table. The table records over 400,000 clones, approximately 90% of them present only once. Sequencing was carried out using peripheral blood. This TCR came from a woman under 40 with active or convalescent COVID-19. The chain is built from TRBV6-5 and TRBJ2-5; 9 bases fit TRBD2. The CDR3 nucleotides read TGTGCCAGCAGTTACCCCGTTGGTAGCGGGGGTGAGACCCAGTACTTC. It is translated as CASSYPVGSGGETQYF.